What follows describes a single TCR beta chain. As yet, its antigen is unknown. The data originate from a study of cytomegalovirus exposure and HLA in healthy donors. Study outcomes and limitations: Another analysis was done later, and it associated approximately 18,000 TCR beta sequences with HLA alleles at 0.05 false discovery rate. As was reported, the classifier diagnosed cytomegalovirus status with high specificity and sensitivity. Researchers catalogued 164 TCR beta chains as cytomegalovirus-associated. Donor immune exposure was known only as CMV serostatus.

60 Vbeta and 13 Jbeta primers were used in PCR. Produced via immunoSEQ multiplex PCR; TCRdb's table is partial and in-frame only. Seen here are over 150,000 clones, 74% observed once, and the top ten hold roughly 2%. The TCR was taken from a man aged 25 to 40 in good health and CMV-seronegative. Sequenced input: PBMCs.

The CDR3 nucleotides are TGTGCCAGCAGCCGGACTAGCGGGGTCAATGAGCAGTTCTTC. Protein sequence: CASSRTSGVNEQFF. This rearrangement joins TRBV2 to TRBJ2-1; 12 bases line up with TRBD2. Germline trimming cut 6 bases from V and 6 bases from J; bases unmatched to any gene: 3. The CDR3 sequence is 14 residues long. From germline, CDR1 is SNHLY and CDR2 FYNNEI.